The 4 T cell receptor beta chains in this list originate from one sample, sequenced in a study of cytomegalovirus exposure and HLA in healthy donors. In the PCR, 60 Vbeta and 13 Jbeta primers were used. Using immunoSEQ multiplex PCR, the repertoire was profiled, and TCRdb retains in-frame clones only, with some absent. There are 120,000 to 150,000 clones in the sample; roughly three quarters occur only once, and approximately 0.9% lies in the top ten. Sequencing was performed on PBMCs. All receptors derive from a man between 18 and 29 years old in good health and CMV-seronegative.

A single count supports this clone. The chain links TRBV11-2 to TRBJ2-5, with D perhaps TRBD1 (6 bases). This CDR3 contains 15 residues. Germline CDR1 SGHAT, CDR2 FQNNGV. V gave up 5 bases and J gave up 5 bases, with 18 bases separating them. In nucleotides, the CDR3 is TGTGCCAGCAGCCAGCAACCACAGGGTGGGGAGACCCAGTACTTC. It translates to CASSQQPQGGETQYF.

V gene TRBV4-3 combines with J gene TRBJ2-7, with D unclear. The V gene lost 3 bases and the J gene lost 3 bases, with 9 bases spanning the gap. The germline V gene encodes CDR1 LGHNA and CDR2 YSLEER. The CDR3 loop spans 13 amino acids. CDR3 loop: CASSHYDNYEQYF. The CDR3, as DNA: TGCGCCAGCAGCCACTATGACAACTACGAGCAGTACTTC.

This clone was picked up a small number of times. Different DNA sequences within this sample yield the same CDR3. The chain is built from TRBV30 and TRBJ1-1; D not certain. Germline CDR1 reads GTSNPN; CDR2 reads SVGIG (reference sequence). Trimming stripped 0 bases from V and 6 bases from J, with 5 bases between. The CDR3 has 11 amino acids. CDR3 residues: CAWSVLAEAFF. As DNA, the CDR3 is TGTGCCTGGAGTGTTTTAGCTGAAGCTTTCTTT. Complete variable domain (other parts from reference TRBV30 and TRBJ1-1): SQTIHQWPATLVQPVGSPLSLECTVEGTSNPNLYWYRQAAGRGLQLLFYSVGIGQISSEVPQNLSASRPQDRQFILSSKKLLLSDSGFYLCAWSVLAEAFFGQGTRLTVV.

The chain uses TRBV6-5 and TRBJ1-1; TRBD1 might be the D (5 bases). The CDR3 loop spans 12 amino acids. Germline V CDR1 and CDR2: MNHEY, SVGAGI. V dropped 5 bases and J dropped 4 bases, with 8 bases sitting between them. CDR3 bases: TGTGCCAGCAGTCCGGGGGGCACTGAAGCTTTCTTT. Residues: CASSPGGTEAFF.